These 17 T cell receptor beta chains were all obtained from the same sample, sequenced in a study of T cell responses to AZD1222 COVID-19 vaccine. Generated by immunoSEQ multiplex PCR, the TCRdb table keeps only in-frame clones and is missing some. Here the sample spans roughly 120,000 clones, over 75% being singletons. Sequencing used peripheral blood, obtained on day 0 of AZD1222 vaccination. The origin of the receptors is an adult in good health.

This sequence joins TRBV11-2 and TRBJ1-6, with 7 bases lining up with TRBD1. V shed 7 bases, J shed 7 bases, and the junction held 13 bases outside the gene matches. Germline values: CDR1 SGHAT, CDR2 FQNNGV. CDR3 length equals 16 residues. The CDR3 sequence: CASTIGGTVFNSPLHF. As DNA, the CDR3 is TGTGCCAGCACCATAGGGGGCACAGTTTTCAATTCACCCCTCCACTTT.

The J gene is TRBJ1-3, the V gene TRBV15; D ambiguous. CDR1 is LNHNV, CDR2 YYDKDF, per germline (reference sequence). V lost 5 bases and J 2 bases, leaving 10 bases between the germline ends. This CDR3 is built from 14 residues. CDR3 residues: CATSAQVAGNTIYF. Written as DNA, the CDR3 is TGTGCCACCAGCGCTCAGGTAGCTGGAAACACCATATATTTT.

This clone was seen only a few times. The rearrangement uses TRBV4-2 and TRBJ2-7; D is possibly TRBD2 (6 bases). CDR1 LGHNA and CDR2 YNFKEQ come from the germline V gene. The ends were cut back, 1 base at V and 1 base at J, with 14 bases in the middle. The CDR3 runs 16 residues. The CDR3 DNA sequence: TGTGCCAGCAGCCAAGGGTCGTCCAGCGGGTCCTACGAGCAGTACTTC. This codes for CASSQGSSSGSYEQYF.

V and J are TRBV7-3 and TRBJ2-6, with TRBD2 matching 8 bases. This CDR3 is 17 amino acids long. V shed 1 base and J 0 bases; nucleotides not matched to a gene: 2. Germline V gene sequence: CDR1 SGHTA, CDR2 FQGTGA. CDR3 in amino acids: CASSLSGGLSGANVLTF. Here the CDR3 DNA reads TGTGCCAGCAGCTTAAGCGGGGGGCTCTCTGGGGCCAACGTCCTGACTTTC. Complete variable domain (other parts from reference TRBV7-3 and TRBJ2-6): GAGVSQTPSNKVTEKGKYVELRCDPISGHTALYWYRQSLGQGPEFLIYFQGTGAADDSGLPNDRFFAVRPEGSVSTLKIQRTERGDSAVYLCASSLSGGLSGANVLTFGAGSRLTVL.

The V gene is TRBV27, the J gene TRBJ2-3; 14 bases line up with TRBD2. The CDR3 is made up of 20 amino acids. Germline V gene data show CDR1 as MNHEY and CDR2 as SMNVEV (reference sequence). Trimming cost V 5 bases and J 2 bases; bases outside gene matches: 15. CDR3 residues: CASSPGLAGEWGQVTDTQYF. In DNA, the CDR3 is TGTGCCAGCAGTCCGGGACTAGCGGGAGAGTGGGGGCAGGTCACAGATACGCAGTATTTT.

This sequence joins TRBV15 and TRBJ2-5; TRBD2 might be the D (6 bases). CDR1 is LNHNV and CDR2 is YYDKDF in the germline V gene (reference sequence). The CDR3 consists of 15 residues. The ends were cut back, 1 base at V and 5 bases at J, with 14 bases in the middle. CDR3 amino acids: CATSRVPDGGETQYF. The CDR3 coding sequence is TGTGCCACCAGCAGAGTACCGGACGGAGGGGAGACCCAGTACTTC.

The chain carries TRBV4-2 and TRBJ1-2; D gene unclear. The V end lost 0 bases, the J end lost 8 bases, and 19 bases lay between the germline ends. The germline V gene encodes CDR1 LGHNA and CDR2 YNFKEQ. The CDR3 sequence is 16 residues long. The CDR3, as DNA: TGTGCCAGCAGCCAAGATCCGGATCACTACCTGGAGGGCTACACCTTC. It encodes CASSQDPDHYLEGYTF.

The genes are TRBV18 and TRBJ2-5; TRBD2 aligns across 7 bases. Unmatched junction bases numbered 14, after V lost 6 bases and J lost 1 base. The CDR3 covers 17 residues. Germline lookup yields CDR1 KGHSH and CDR2 LQKENI. DNA for the CDR3: TGTGCCAGCTCGCTAGACGATTGGGAGGGGTTCCAAGAGACCCAGTACTTC. It specifies CASSLDDWEGFQETQYF.

This chain joins TRBV6-5 and TRBJ2-5, with 12 bases lining up with TRBD1. The CDR3 loop spans 13 amino acids. CDR1 is MNHEY, CDR2 SVGAGI, per germline. The CDR3 region is CTGGQGAAETQYF. The CDR3 DNA reads TGTACCGGGGGACAGGGGGCTGCCGAGACCCAGTACTTC.

The V gene is TRBV6-5, the J gene TRBJ1-1; D not resolved. Germline V lookup: CDR1 MNHEY, CDR2 SVGAGI. V was clipped by 1 base and J by 3 bases, with 12 bases between them. CDR3 length equals 15 residues. The CDR3 coding sequence is TGTGCCAGCAGTTACTTAGCGGGGTTTGACACTGAAGCTTTCTTT. It codes for CASSYLAGFDTEAFF.

This chain connects TRBV6-5 to TRBJ1-2; 7 bases match TRBD1. The J segment lost 3 bases and the V segment lost 0 bases, leaving 4 bases of the junction unmatched. The CDR3 sequence is 15 residues long. Germline V lookup: CDR1 MNHEY, CDR2 SVGAGI. In nucleotides, the CDR3 is TGTGCCAGCAGTTACTCTATCAGGGGGTACTATGGCTACACCTTC. This encodes CASSYSIRGYYGYTF.

This sequence joins TRBV6-1 and TRBJ1-5; D is unclear. The germline V gene encodes CDR1 MNHNS and CDR2 SASEGT. This CDR3 is built from 15 residues. V lost 3 bases to trimming and J lost 6 bases, with 15 bases between them. Written as DNA, the CDR3 is TGTGCCAGCAGTGAGGACGGCCGGATAGGTCAGCCCCAGCATTTT. It codes for CASSEDGRIGQPQHF.

The CDR3 spells CASINLAQNSPLHF. DNA of the CDR3: TGTGCCAGCATTAACCTGGCCCAGAATTCACCCCTCCACTTT. This chain uses TRBV28 with TRBJ1-6; D not certain. Trimming cost V 7 bases and J 7 bases, with 14 bases left between them. The CDR3 extends over 14 amino acids. The germline V gene has CDR1 MDHEN and CDR2 SYDVKM.

This sequence joins TRBV6-1 and TRBJ2-7; a weak D match, TRBD2 (5 bases). The CDR3 has 15 amino acids. The germline CDR1 and CDR2 sequences are MNHNS and SASEGT. Trimming removed 3 bases from V and 1 base from J, with 13 bases in between. The CDR3 protein is CASSEGWEYSYEQYF. The CDR3 nucleotides are TGTGCCAGCAGTGAGGGGTGGGAGTATTCCTACGAGCAGTACTTC.

The chain employs TRBV12-3 or TRBV12-4 and TRBJ1-1, with D maybe TRBD1 (5 bases). V lost 6 bases, J lost 10 bases, and 18 bases lay in between. CDR3 size: 13 residues. CDR3 sequence: CASRMKQAGRAFF. Here the CDR3 DNA reads TGTGCCAGCAGGATGAAACAGGCCGGTCGAGCTTTCTTT.

The J gene is TRBJ2-7, the V gene TRBV19; D possibly matches TRBD1 or TRBD2 (5 bases each). Germline loops: CDR1 LNHDA, CDR2 SQIVND (reference sequence). The CDR3 consists of 15 residues. V dropped 5 bases and J dropped 4 bases, with 18 bases sitting between them. CDR3 in amino acids: CASSPWTGAFYEQYF. The DNA for the CDR3 is TGTGCCAGTAGTCCCTGGACTGGGGCCTTTTACGAGCAGTACTTC.

This clone was counted a single time. The chain recombines TRBV10-3 with TRBJ2-7; 11 bases fit TRBD1. The J segment lost 7 bases and the V segment lost 4 bases, leaving 9 bases of the junction unmatched. This CDR3 comprises 15 residues. Germline V gene lookup returns CDR1 ENHRY and CDR2 SYGVKD. CDR3 region: CAISGGTGGVLEQYF. CDR3 nucleotides: TGTGCCATCAGTGGGGGGACAGGGGGTGTCCTAGAGCAGTACTTC.